This T cell receptor beta chain is from a study of blood T cells in healthy people across ages. Study findings and constraints: PBMCs were not sorted, which prevented a conclusive comparison of naive versus antigen-experienced cells.

As to this clonotype: Antigen: not known.

Donation came from healthy Caucasian individuals in Russia who were aged roughly 6 to 95. Alongside a J-beta primer mix, a sample-barcoded 5' primer served in a second PCR lasting about 7 to 11 cycles. The authors tagged each cDNA molecule using a template-switch adaptor with 12 random nucleotides. TCRdb called the 5' RACE reads again in MiXCR, with one record for every CDR3 protein. The sample includes 890,000 or so distinct CDR3 sequences, approximately 59% of them seen just once. CDR3 length equals 16 residues. CDR1 is SGHRS, CDR2 YFSETQ, per germline. V lost 3 bases and J lost 4; bases outside the gene matches: 8.

The clonotype comes from a man younger than 40 in good health. This chain uses TRBV5-1 with TRBJ2-1; 9 bases fit TRBD1. Sequencing used blood. In nucleotides, the CDR3 is TGCGCCAGCAGCTGGGCAGGACAGGGGACTTACAATGAGCAGTTCTTC. Its translation is CASSWAGQGTYNEQFF.